A selection of T cell receptor beta chains follows, all from one sample in a study of neurological immune-mediated disorders. TCRdb re-analysed the 5' RACE reads in MiXCR, keeping a single row per CDR3 protein. Of 45,000 or so distinct CDR3 sequences listed, more than 9.5% are singletons. Sequencing input: PBMCs. The receptors shown here come from a female donor in good health. Each CDR3 is given with its conserved first and last residue. D genes are given only for firm matches. A row's size may be missing; if present it is once, few, many or a size class.

>NA|TRBV7-8|TRBD2|TRBJ2-1|16
TGTGCCAGCAGCACTCCTAGCGGGGGGACTCTCAATGAGCAGTTCTTC
CASSTPSGGTLNEQFF
>many|TRBV20-1|NA|TRBJ2-1|16
TGCAGTGCTAGAGATTATGGCCCAAGCTCCTACAATGAGCAGTTCTTC
CSARDYGPSSYNEQFF
>many|TRBV5-1|NA|TRBJ1-1|14
TGCGCCAGCAGCTTGGTGTCAGTCAACACTGAAGCTTTCTTT
CASSLVSVNTEAFF
>many|TRBV18|TRBD2|TRBJ2-1|15
TGTGCCAGCTCACCAACTAGCGGGGGAGACAATGAGCAGTTCTTC
CASSPTSGGDNEQFF
>many|TRBV29-1|TRBD1|TRBJ1-1|14
TGCAGCGTTGAGAGGGGACAGGTGAACACTGAAGCTTTCTTT
CSVERGQVNTEAFF
>many|TRBV5-1|NA|TRBJ2-5|15
TGCGCCAGCAGCCGGGACGGATCCCTAGGGGAGACCCAGTACTTC
CASSRDGSLGETQYF
>NA|TRBV13|NA|TRBJ1-1|14
TGTGCCAGCAGCTACGGACCTCAGAACACTGAAGCTTTCTTT
CASSYGPQNTEAFF
>many|TRBV7-3|NA|TRBJ2-1|13
TGTGCCAGCAGCTTAGACGTATACAATGAGCAGTTCTTC
CASSLDVYNEQFF
>many|TRBV12-3/TRBV12-4|NA|TRBJ2-3|12
TGTGCCAGCAGTGAGCATGCTGATACGCAGTATTTT
CASSEHADTQYF
>many|TRBV5-1|TRBD2|TRBJ2-7|16
TGCGCCAGCAGCCCTGCCCGGACTAGCGGGAGCTACGAGCAGTACTTC
CASSPARTSGSYEQYF
>many|TRBV6-6|NA|TRBJ2-1|12
TGTGCCAGCAGCTTGGTCTACAATGAGCAGTTCTTC
CASSLVYNEQFF
>many|TRBV5-1|NA|TRBJ2-7|15
TGCGCCAGCAGCCCTGGCGCACGGGGGTTAAACGAGCAGTACTTC
CASSPGARGLNEQYF
>many|TRBV5-1|NA|TRBJ2-7|14
TGCGCCAGCAGCCCGCCGGGGGGCACGAGGGAGCAGTACTTC
CASSPPGGTREQYF
>many|TRBV7-6|NA|TRBJ2-2|16
TGTGCCAGCAGCTTAGAGGCAACTAGTTCTCCTGGGGAGCTGTTTTTT
CASSLEATSSPGELFF
>NA|TRBV15|NA|TRBJ2-5|14
TGTACCACCAGCAGAGATGAGGGCACCTCGGCCCAGTACTTC
CTTSRDEGTSAQYF
>many|TRBV5-1|NA|TRBJ2-3|16
TGCGCCAGCAGCCAGTACTTAGGCAGGGATCTAAATACGCAGTATTTT
CASSQYLGRDLNTQYF